This TCR beta chain was documented in a study of T cells in Graves' hyperthyroidism and ophthalmopathy. At the level of the study: Initial diagnosis, before any treatment, was when peripheral blood was collected.

Study conclusions and caveats: Using 13 V-J features, a model discriminated ophthalmopathy from stable hyperthyroidism.

When ophthalmopathy did not progress within 18 months, Graves' hyperthyroidism was considered stable. The study based diagnoses on clinical symptoms, serum thyroxine and TRAb, thyroid ultrasound and orbital computed tomography. J was trimmed by 0 bases and V by 5 bases; bases with no gene match: 13. CDR1 is SGHAT, CDR2 FQNNGV, per germline. This CDR3 contains 19 residues. RNA transcripts served as the template for amplifying TCR beta CDR3 regions. An initial round of RT-PCR targeting the TCR CDR3 relied on the HTBI primer set. Using its own MiXCR run on the multiplex PCR reads, TCRdb lists one record per CDR3 protein. The sample records about 500,000 distinct CDR3 sequences, over 15% being singletons. A remark on this clonotype: Its antigen is not identified.

The gene calls are TRBV11-2 and TRBJ2-3; 11 nucleotides line up with TRBD2. The sequence derives from a woman aged 18-29 years with Graves' hyperthyroidism. Specimen: blood. The DNA of the CDR3 is TGTGCCAGCAGCGCCCCGGGGGTAGCGGGGGGGACTAGCACAGATACGCAGTATTTT. This encodes CASSAPGVAGGTSTDTQYF.